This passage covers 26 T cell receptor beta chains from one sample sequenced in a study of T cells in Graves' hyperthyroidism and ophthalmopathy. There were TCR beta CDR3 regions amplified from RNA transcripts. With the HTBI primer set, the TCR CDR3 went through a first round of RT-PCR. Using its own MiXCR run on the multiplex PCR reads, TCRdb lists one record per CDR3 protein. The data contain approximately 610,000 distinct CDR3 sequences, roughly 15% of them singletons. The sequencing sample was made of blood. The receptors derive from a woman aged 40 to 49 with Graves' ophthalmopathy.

CDR3 residues: CASSQGSRGRSYGYTF. The CDR3 DNA is TGCGCCAGCAGCCAAGGAAGCAGGGGCCGCTCGTATGGCTACACCTTC. V usage is TRBV4-1 and J usage is TRBJ1-2; D might be TRBD1 (6 bases). The CDR3 contains 16 residues. CDR1 and CDR2 from the germline V gene are MGHRA and YSYEKL. V lost 1 base, J lost 5 bases, and 17 bases lay in between.

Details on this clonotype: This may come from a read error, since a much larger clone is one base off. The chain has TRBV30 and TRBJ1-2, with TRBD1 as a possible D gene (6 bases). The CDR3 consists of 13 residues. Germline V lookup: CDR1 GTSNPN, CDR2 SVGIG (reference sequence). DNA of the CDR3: TGTGCCTGGGCGGACAGCTACTACTATGGCCACACCTTC. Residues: CAWADSYYYGHTF.

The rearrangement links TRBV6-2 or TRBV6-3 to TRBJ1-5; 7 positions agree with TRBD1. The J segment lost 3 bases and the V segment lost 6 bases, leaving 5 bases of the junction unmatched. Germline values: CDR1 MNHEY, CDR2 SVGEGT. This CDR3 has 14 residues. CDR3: CASRRTGNNQPQHF. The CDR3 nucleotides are TGTGCCAGCAGGAGGACAGGTAACAATCAGCCCCAGCATTTT.

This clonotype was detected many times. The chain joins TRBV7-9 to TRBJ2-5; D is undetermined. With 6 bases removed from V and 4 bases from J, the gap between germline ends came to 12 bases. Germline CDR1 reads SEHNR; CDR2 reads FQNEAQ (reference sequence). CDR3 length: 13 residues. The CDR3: CASSTVVPETQYF. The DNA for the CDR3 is TGTGCCAGCAGTACAGTTGTCCCAGAGACCCAGTACTTC.

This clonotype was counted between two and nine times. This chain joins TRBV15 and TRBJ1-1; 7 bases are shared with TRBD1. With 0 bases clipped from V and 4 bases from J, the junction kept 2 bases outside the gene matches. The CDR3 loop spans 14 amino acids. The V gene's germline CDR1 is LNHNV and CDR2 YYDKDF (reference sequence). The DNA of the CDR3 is TGTGCCACCAGCAGAGAACAGGGGTTCACTGAAGCTTTCTTT. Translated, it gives CATSREQGFTEAFF.

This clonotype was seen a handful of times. The CDR3 nucleotides are TGTGCCAGCAGCTTTCTGGCGGGAGGGCCGGGAGGGGCCAACGTCCTGACTTTC. Translated, it gives CASSFLAGGPGGANVLTF. The chain couples TRBV11-2 to TRBJ2-6; TRBD2 aligns across 9 bases. CDR1 and CDR2 from the germline V gene are SGHAT and FQNNGV. CDR3 size: 18 residues. V was clipped by 3 bases and J by 4 bases; unmatched bases: 10.

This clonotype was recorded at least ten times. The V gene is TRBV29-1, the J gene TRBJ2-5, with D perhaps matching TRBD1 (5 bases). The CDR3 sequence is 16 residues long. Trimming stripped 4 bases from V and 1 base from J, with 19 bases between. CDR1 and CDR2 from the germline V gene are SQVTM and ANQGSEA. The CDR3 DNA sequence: TGCAGCGTTGTCCCAACCGTGACAGCTATCCAAGAGACCCAGTACTTC. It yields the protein CSVVPTVTAIQETQYF.

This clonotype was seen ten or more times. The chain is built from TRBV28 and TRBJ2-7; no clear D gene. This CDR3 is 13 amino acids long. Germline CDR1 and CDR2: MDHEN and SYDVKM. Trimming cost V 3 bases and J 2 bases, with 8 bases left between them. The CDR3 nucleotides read TGTGCCAGCAGTTTGGGGAAAACCTACGAGCAGTACTTC. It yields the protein CASSLGKTYEQYF.

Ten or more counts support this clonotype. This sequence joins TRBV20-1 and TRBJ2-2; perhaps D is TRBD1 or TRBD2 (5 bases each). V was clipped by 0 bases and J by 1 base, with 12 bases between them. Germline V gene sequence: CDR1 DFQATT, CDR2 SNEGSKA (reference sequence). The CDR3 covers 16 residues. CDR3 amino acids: CSARDAGTVNTGELFF. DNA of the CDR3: TGCAGTGCTAGAGACGCCGGGACGGTGAACACCGGGGAGCTGTTTTTT.

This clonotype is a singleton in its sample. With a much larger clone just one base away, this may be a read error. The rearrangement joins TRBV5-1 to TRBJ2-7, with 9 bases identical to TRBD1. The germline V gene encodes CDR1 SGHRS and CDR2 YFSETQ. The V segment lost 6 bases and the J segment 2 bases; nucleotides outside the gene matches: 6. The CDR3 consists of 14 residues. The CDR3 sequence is CASNQGQGPYEQYF. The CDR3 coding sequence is TGCGCCAGCAACCAGGGACAGGGACCCTACGAGCAGTACTTC.

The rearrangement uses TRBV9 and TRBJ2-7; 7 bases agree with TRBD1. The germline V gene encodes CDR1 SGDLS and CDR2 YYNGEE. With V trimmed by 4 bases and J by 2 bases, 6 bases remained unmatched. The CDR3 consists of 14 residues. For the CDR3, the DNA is TGTGCCAGCAGCCCATCGGGACAGACCTACGAGCAGTACTTC. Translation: CASSPSGQTYEQYF.

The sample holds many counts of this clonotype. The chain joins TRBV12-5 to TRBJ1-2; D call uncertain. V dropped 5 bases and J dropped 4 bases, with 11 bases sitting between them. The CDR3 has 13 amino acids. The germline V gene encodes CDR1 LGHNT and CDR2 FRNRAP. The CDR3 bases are TGTGCTAGTGGTGAACACCTCAGCTATGGCTACACCTTC. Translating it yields CASGEHLSYGYTF. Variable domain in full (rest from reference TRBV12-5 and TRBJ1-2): DARVTQTPRHKVTEMGQEVTMRCQPILGHNTVFWYRQTMMQGLELLAYFRNRAPLDDSGMPKDRFSAEMPDATLATLKIQPSEPRDSAVYFCASGEHLSYGYTFGSGTRLTVV.

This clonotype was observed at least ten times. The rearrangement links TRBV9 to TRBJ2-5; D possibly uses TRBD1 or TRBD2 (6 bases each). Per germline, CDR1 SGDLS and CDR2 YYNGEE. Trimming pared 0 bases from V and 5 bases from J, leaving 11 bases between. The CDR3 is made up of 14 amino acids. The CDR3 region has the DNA TGTGCCAGCAGCGTAGATGGGGGGCACGAGACCCAGTACTTC. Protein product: CASSVDGGHETQYF.

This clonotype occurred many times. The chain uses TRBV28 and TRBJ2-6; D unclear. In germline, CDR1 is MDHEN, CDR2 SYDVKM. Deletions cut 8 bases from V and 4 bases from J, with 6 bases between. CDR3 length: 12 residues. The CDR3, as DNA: TGTGCCAGCCATTCCGGGGCCAACGTCCTGACTTTC. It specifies CASHSGANVLTF. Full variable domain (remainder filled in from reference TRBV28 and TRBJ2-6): DVKVTQSSRYLVKRTGEKVFLECVQDMDHENMFWYRQDPGLGLRLIYFSYDVKMKEKGDIPEGYSVSREKKERFSLILESASTNQTSMYLCASHSGANVLTFGAGSRLTVL.

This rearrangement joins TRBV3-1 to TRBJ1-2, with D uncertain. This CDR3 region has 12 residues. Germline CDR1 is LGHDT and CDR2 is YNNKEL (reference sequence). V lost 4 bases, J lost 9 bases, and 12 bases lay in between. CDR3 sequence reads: CASSRGPQSYTF. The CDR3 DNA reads TGTGCCAGCAGCCGCGGCCCCCAAAGCTACACCTTC.

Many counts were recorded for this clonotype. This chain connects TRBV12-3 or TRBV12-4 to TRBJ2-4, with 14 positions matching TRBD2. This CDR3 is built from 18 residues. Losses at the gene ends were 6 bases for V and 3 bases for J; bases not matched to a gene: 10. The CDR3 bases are TGTGCCAGCAGCCGGGGACTAGCGGGAGTAATGGGCAAAAACATTCAGTACTTC. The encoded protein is CASSRGLAGVMGKNIQYF.

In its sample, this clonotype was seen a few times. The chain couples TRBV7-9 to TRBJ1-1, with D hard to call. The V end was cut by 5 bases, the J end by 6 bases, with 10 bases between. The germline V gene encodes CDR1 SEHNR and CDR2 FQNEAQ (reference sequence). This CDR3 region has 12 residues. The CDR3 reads CASSPGEAEAFF. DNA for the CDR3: TGTGCCAGCAGCCCTGGCGAGGCTGAAGCTTTCTTT.

The DNA of the CDR3 is TGCAGTGCTAGTATCCTTATAGGACTAGCGTTGAGCTCCTACGAGCAGTACTTC. Translated: CSASILIGLALSSYEQYF. The gene calls are TRBV20-1 and TRBJ2-7; 9 positions agree with TRBD2. V trimming: 3 bases; J trimming: 0 bases; junction bases outside the gene matches: 15. The V gene's germline CDR1 is DFQATT and CDR2 SNEGSKA (reference sequence). The CDR3 is 18 residues long.

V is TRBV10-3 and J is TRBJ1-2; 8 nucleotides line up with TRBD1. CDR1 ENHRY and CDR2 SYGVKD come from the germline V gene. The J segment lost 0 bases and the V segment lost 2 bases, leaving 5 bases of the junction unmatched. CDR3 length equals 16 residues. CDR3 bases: TGTGCCATCAGTGAGGCCGGACAGGGCCCTAACTATGGCTACACCTTC. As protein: CAISEAGQGPNYGYTF.

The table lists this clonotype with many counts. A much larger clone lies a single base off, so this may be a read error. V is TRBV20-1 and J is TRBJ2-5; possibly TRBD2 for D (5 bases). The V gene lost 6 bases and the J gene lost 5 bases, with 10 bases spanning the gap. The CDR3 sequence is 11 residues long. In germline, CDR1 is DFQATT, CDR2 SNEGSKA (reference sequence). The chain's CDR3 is CSAADGETQYF. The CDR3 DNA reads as TGCAGTGCAGCGGACGGGGAGACCCAGTACTTC.

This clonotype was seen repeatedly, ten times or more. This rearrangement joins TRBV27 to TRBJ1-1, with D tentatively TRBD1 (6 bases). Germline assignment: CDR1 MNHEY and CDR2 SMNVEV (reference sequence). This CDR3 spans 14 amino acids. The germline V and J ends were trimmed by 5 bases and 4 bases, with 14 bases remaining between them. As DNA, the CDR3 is TGTGCCAGCAGTCCACAGGGATCTATCACTGAAGCTTTCTTT. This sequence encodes CASSPQGSITEAFF.

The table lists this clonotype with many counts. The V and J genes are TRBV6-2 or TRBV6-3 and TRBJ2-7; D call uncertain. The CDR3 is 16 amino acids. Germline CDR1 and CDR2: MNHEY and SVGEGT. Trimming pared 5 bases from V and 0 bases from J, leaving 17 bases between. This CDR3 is CASSPHRTDHSYEQYF. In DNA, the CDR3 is TGTGCCAGCAGTCCTCATCGGACCGACCACTCCTACGAGCAGTACTTC.

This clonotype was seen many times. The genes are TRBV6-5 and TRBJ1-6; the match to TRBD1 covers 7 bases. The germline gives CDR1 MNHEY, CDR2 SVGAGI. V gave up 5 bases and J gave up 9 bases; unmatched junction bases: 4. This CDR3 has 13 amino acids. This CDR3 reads CASSPRGVSPLHF. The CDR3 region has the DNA TGTGCCAGCAGTCCCAGGGGGGTTTCACCCCTCCACTTT.

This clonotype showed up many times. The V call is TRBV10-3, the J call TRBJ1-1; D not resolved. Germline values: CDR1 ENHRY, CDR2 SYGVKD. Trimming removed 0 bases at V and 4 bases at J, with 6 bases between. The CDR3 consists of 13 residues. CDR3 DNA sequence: TGTGCCATCAGTGAGTCCCAAAGCACTGAAGCTTTCTTT. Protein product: CAISESQSTEAFF.

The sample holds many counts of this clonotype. The CDR3 sequence is CSATRQGLVEQYF. The CDR3 nucleotides are TGCAGTGCCACAAGACAGGGCCTTGTCGAGCAGTACTTC. The chain links TRBV20-1 to TRBJ2-7, with 7 bases matching TRBD1. CDR1 is DFQATT, CDR2 SNEGSKA, per germline (reference sequence). This CDR3 is built from 13 residues. Trimming took 6 bases from V and 6 from J; bases not matched to a gene: 11.

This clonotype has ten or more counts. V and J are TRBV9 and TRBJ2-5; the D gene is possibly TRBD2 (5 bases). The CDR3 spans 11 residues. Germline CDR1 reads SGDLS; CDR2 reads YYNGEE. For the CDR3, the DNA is TGTCCTTATCGGGGCCAAGAGACCCAGTACTTC. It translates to CPYRGQETQYF.